This T cell receptor beta chain was identified during a study of shared clonotypes between healthy human individuals. CDR3 length: 15 amino acids. Germline CDR1 and CDR2: MGHDK and SYGVNS. The germline V and J ends were trimmed by 2 bases and 2 bases, with 13 bases remaining between them. TCRdb keeps only in-frame clones here, not all; method: immunoSEQ multiplex PCR. The profile shows 2 million to 2.5 million clones, 85% to 95% of them singletons. This chain uses TRBV25-1 with TRBJ2-7; D remains ambiguous. What was sequenced was naive CD4+ T cells from PBMCs. Subset: CD45RA+ positively selected. This receptor was obtained from a man aged 18 to 29 in good health. Some clones in this sample may be carry-over from other donors' samples. The CDR3 bases are TGTGCCAGCAGTGAACTGAAGGCCGGAGCCTACGAGCAGTACTTC. Protein product: CASSELKAGAYEQYF.